One sample yielded the 24 T cell receptor beta chains listed below, sequenced in a study of response to subunit inactivated influenza vaccine. TCRdb passed the RT-PCR reads through MiXCR, listing each CDR3 protein once. There are about 540,000 distinct CDR3 sequences in the sample; roughly a quarter occur only once, and 2.8% lies in the top ten. The same specimen was also included in a second study, on T cells expressing NK-cell markers. That paper adds: 5'RACE template switching built TCR beta cDNA with unique molecular identifiers.

Specimen: CD4+ T cells sorted from PBMCs, collected approximately 12 days after vaccination. The receptors originated from a man aged 45-65 years who received an inactivated influenza vaccine.

This clonotype was counted many times. The V gene is TRBV28, the J gene TRBJ2-1; 8 bases match TRBD1. The CDR3 covers 14 residues. The V gene end was trimmed by 5 bases and the J gene end by 7 bases; junction bases not matched to a gene: 7. The germline CDR1 and CDR2 sequences are MDHEN and SYDVKM. The CDR3 is CASSAQGASNEQFF. DNA for the CDR3: TGTGCCAGCAGTGCCCAGGGGGCCAGTAATGAGCAGTTCTTC.

This clonotype was recorded a few times. The chain links TRBV7-2 to TRBJ2-3, with D uncertain. This CDR3 has 14 amino acids. V was cut by 1 base and J by 3 bases, with 8 bases left in between. Germline CDR1 and CDR2: SGHTA and FQGNSA. For the CDR3, the DNA is TGTGCCAGCAGCTTAGGCACAGAAACAGATACGCAGTATTTT. Amino acids: CASSLGTETDTQYF.

The chain combines TRBV12-3 or TRBV12-4 with TRBJ2-1; 10 nucleotides align to TRBD2. V was pared by 4 bases and J by 9 bases, with 6 bases of the junction left unmatched. The CDR3 totals 14 residues. In DNA form, the CDR3 reads TGTGCCAGCAGTTGGAGCGGGGGGGTCCCTGAGCAGTTCTTC. Its translation: CASSWSGGVPEQFF.

The chain uses TRBV7-8 and TRBJ2-3; the D gene could be TRBD1 or TRBD2 (5 bases each). Germline values: CDR1 SGHVS, CDR2 FQNEAQ. This CDR3 has 17 residues. V was clipped by 4 bases and J by 0 bases, with 17 bases between them. DNA for the CDR3: TGTGCCAGCAGCTCATCCGCCAGAGGGGCTAGCACAGATACGCAGTATTTT. Amino acids: CASSSSARGASTDTQYF.

V and J are TRBV21-1 and TRBJ2-5; TRBD2, the table's D call, lacks a check against the DNA. TRBV21-1 is a pseudogene. This CDR3 has 15 amino acids. The CDR3 region has the DNA TGTGCCAGCAGCATCGGCGGGAGGGCCACCGAGACCCAGTACTTC. Translated, it gives CASSIGGRATETQYF.

V and J are TRBV20-1 and TRBJ2-1; TRBD1 matches 7 bases. V lost 3 bases to trimming and J lost 3 bases; unmatched junction nucleotides: 5. The CDR3 loop spans 14 amino acids. Per germline, CDR1 DFQATT and CDR2 SNEGSKA (reference sequence). The CDR3 reads CSASPPGGYNEQFF. The CDR3 coding sequence is TGCAGTGCTAGTCCTCCAGGGGGCTACAATGAGCAGTTCTTC.

This clonotype has only a few counts. The chain couples TRBV9 to TRBJ2-1, with 14 bases matching TRBD2. After removal of 1 base from V and 14 bases from J, the junction contained 17 bases not matched to a gene. Germline V CDR1 and CDR2: SGDLS, YYNGEE. The CDR3 is 18 residues long. CDR3 residues: CASSVRSVRTSGGHGKFF. CDR3 in DNA: TGTGCCAGCAGCGTAAGGTCGGTTAGGACTAGCGGGGGGCACGGAAAGTTCTTC.

This clonotype was seen more than once but under ten times. The rearrangement links TRBV3-1 to TRBJ1-1; D possibly corresponds to TRBD1 (6 bases). Germline lookup yields CDR1 LGHDT and CDR2 YNNKEL (reference sequence). V lost 4 bases to trimming and J lost 0 bases, with 21 bases between them. The CDR3 sequence is 18 residues long. The CDR3 loop is CASSLGRTVNLLNTEAFF. In nucleotides, the CDR3 is TGTGCCAGCAGCCTTGGGCGGACAGTTAACCTCTTGAACACTGAAGCTTTCTTT.

The genes are TRBV6-1 and TRBJ2-3, with a tentative D call TRBD2 (5 bases). The CDR3 runs 17 residues. CDR1 and CDR2 (germline): MNHNS, SASEGT. V lost 2 bases, J lost 3 bases, and 18 bases lay in between. The CDR3 region is CASSETPFKRLTDTQYF. CDR3 coding DNA: TGTGCCAGCAGTGAAACCCCCTTTAAGCGGCTTACAGATACGCAGTATTTT.

The table lists this clonotype with a few counts. V is TRBV2 and J is TRBJ2-7; possible D gene TRBD1, 6 bases. Trimming shortened V by 4 bases and J by 2 bases, and 9 bases separated the two germline ends. CDR1 and CDR2 (germline): SNHLY, FYNNEI. This CDR3 is built from 13 residues. The CDR3, as DNA: TGTGCCAGCAGTGTAGGGACAACCTACGAGCAGTACTTC. Residues: CASSVGTTYEQYF.

V gene TRBV28 combines with J gene TRBJ2-7; 10 bases agree with TRBD1. The CDR3 runs 15 residues. J gave up 5 bases and V 5 bases, and 9 bases lay outside the gene matches. Germline CDR1 reads MDHEN; CDR2 reads SYDVKM. Written as DNA, the CDR3 is TGTGCCAGCAGTGGAGACGGGACAGGGGAGAACGAGCAGTACTTC. Amino acids: CASSGDGTGENEQYF.

A few counts support this clonotype. The chain recombines TRBV27 with TRBJ2-5; D perhaps matches TRBD2 (5 bases). This CDR3 region has 14 residues. The germline CDR1 and CDR2 sequences are MNHEY and SMNVEV (reference sequence). V lost 7 bases to trimming and J lost 7 bases, with 19 bases between them. This CDR3 is CASTLSGSSATQYF. The CDR3 DNA is TGTGCCAGCACCTTAAGCGGAAGCTCTGCGACCCAGTACTTC.

This clonotype appeared a few times. The chain recombines TRBV20-1 with TRBJ2-5; tentative D call: TRBD2 (5 bases). CDR3 size: 15 residues. The germline V gene encodes CDR1 DFQATT and CDR2 SNEGSKA (reference sequence). Trimming stripped 0 bases from V and 5 bases from J, with 16 bases between. The CDR3 region is CSARDPAGPGETQYF. CDR3 sequence (DNA): TGCAGTGCTAGAGATCCTGCGGGCCCGGGGGAGACCCAGTACTTC.

The J gene is TRBJ2-2, the V gene TRBV7-3; D call uncertain. Trimming pared 1 base from V and 5 bases from J, leaving 8 bases between. The CDR3 loop spans 14 amino acids. CDR1 and CDR2 from the germline V gene are SGHTA and FQGTGA. CDR3 coding DNA: TGTGCCAGCAGCTTAAATCCCAGTACCGGGGAGCTGTTTTTT. Its translation is CASSLNPSTGELFF.

This rearrangement joins TRBV4-1 to TRBJ1-6; D is perhaps TRBD1 (5 bases). The germline CDR1 and CDR2 sequences are MGHRA and YSYEKL. Trimming cost V 1 base and J 12 bases, with 16 bases left between them. The CDR3 totals 15 residues. CDR3 in amino acids: CASSQVSGALGPLHF. The CDR3, as DNA: TGCGCCAGCAGCCAAGTGTCCGGGGCACTGGGACCCCTCCACTTT.

This clonotype has only a few counts. J is TRBJ1-6 and V is TRBV12-3 or TRBV12-4; 8 bases line up with TRBD1. The ends lost 7 bases at V and 7 bases at J; junction bases unmatched: 9. This CDR3 has 15 residues. DNA for the CDR3: TGTGCCAGCACCAACATACAGGGGGGCAATTCACCCCTCCACTTT. As protein: CASTNIQGGNSPLHF.

The rearrangement links TRBV20-1 to TRBJ2-7; D gene unclear. Trimming took 6 bases from V and 2 from J, leaving 20 bases between them. Germline assignment: CDR1 DFQATT and CDR2 SNEGSKA (reference sequence). The CDR3 is made up of 15 amino acids. For the CDR3, the DNA is TGCAGTGCCTCGGACGGATCCCGTCCGACCTACGAGCAGTACTTC. Translating it yields CSASDGSRPTYEQYF.

V gene TRBV7-2 combines with J gene TRBJ1-1; D is unresolved. Looked up from germline, CDR1 is SGHTA and CDR2 is FQGNSA. Between the trimmed V and J ends, which lost 0 bases and 5 bases, there was a span of 7 bases. The CDR3 runs 13 residues. CDR3 loop: CASSLAGWTEAFF. The CDR3 DNA reads TGTGCCAGCAGCTTAGCGGGGTGGACTGAAGCTTTCTTT.

This clonotype was seen a few times. The genes are TRBV4-3 and TRBJ2-3, with unresolved D. With 3 bases removed from V and 4 bases from J, the gap between germline ends came to 8 bases. Germline assignment: CDR1 LGHNA and CDR2 YSLEER. The CDR3 totals 13 residues. This CDR3 is CASSQSPSDTQYF. The DNA of the CDR3 is TGCGCCAGCAGCCAGAGTCCCTCAGATACGCAGTATTTT.

This clonotype was found a few times. The V and J genes are TRBV7-2 and TRBJ2-2; D may be TRBD1 or TRBD2 (6 bases each). Trimming took off 5 bases at V and 4 bases at J, with 14 bases between the two ends. The CDR3 is 15 amino acids. CDR1 is SGHTA and CDR2 is FQGNSA in the germline V gene. The CDR3 DNA reads as TGTGCCAGCAGCGGACTACAGGGTAGCACCGGGGAGCTGTTTTTT. Encoded protein: CASSGLQGSTGELFF.

The rearrangement uses TRBV2 and TRBJ2-2; TRBD1 aligns across 8 bases. The CDR3 runs 16 residues. Germline CDR1 SNHLY, CDR2 FYNNEI. The trim removed 2 bases at V and 5 bases at J, leaving 7 bases unmatched. CDR3 nucleotides: TGTGCCAGCAGTGAACGGACAGGGAGATTTACCGGGGAGCTGTTTTTT. Its protein is CASSERTGRFTGELFF.

The sample holds many counts of this clonotype. This chain links TRBV7-2 with TRBJ2-7, with 9 bases lining up with TRBD1. The germline CDR1 and CDR2 sequences are SGHTA and FQGNSA. This CDR3 has 14 amino acids. After removal of 5 bases from V and 4 bases from J, the junction contained 6 bases not matched to a gene. CDR3 in DNA: TGTGCCAGCAGCCCCCGGACAGGGGATTACGAGCAGTACTTC. Translating it yields CASSPRTGDYEQYF.

The chain joins TRBV28 to TRBJ1-1, with D unclear. This CDR3 comprises 13 residues. V lost 8 bases and J lost 0, with 10 bases in between. The germline CDR1 and CDR2 sequences are MDHEN and SYDVKM. CDR3 DNA sequence: TGTGCCAGCCTCGGCCATTTGAACACTGAAGCTTTCTTT. As protein: CASLGHLNTEAFF.

This clonotype showed up just a few times. The CDR3, as DNA: TGCGCCAGCAGCTTGGATAAGGGCCCAAATTCACCCCTCCACTTT. It encodes CASSLDKGPNSPLHF. The chain joins TRBV5-1 to TRBJ1-6; no definite D call. V was shortened by 0 bases and J by 7 bases, with 11 bases between the two germline ends. The CDR3 is made up of 15 amino acids. Germline loops: CDR1 SGHRS, CDR2 YFSETQ.